This T cell receptor (beta chain) was captured in a study of tumor-infiltrating lymphocytes in primary liver carcinoma (dated by TCRdb to 2017 to 2019). About the study as a whole: The five patients, three men and two women aged 30 to 69 years, had hepatocellular carcinoma (four) or combined HCC and intrahepatic cholangiocarcinoma (one). Agilent mRNA microarray profiling was performed on the 20 to 25 tumor region samples to relate TCRbeta repertoire diversity to the local molecular phenotype. A total of approximately 35 specimens from 5 patients underwent TCRbeta repertoire sequencing, comprising 25 or so tumor regions, 5 adjacent noncancerous liver tissues and 5 peripheral blood samples. High reproducibility was observed for the technical replicate repertoires, with mean shared-clone rates around 0.9 and correlation coefficients above 0.95. Roughly 3.65 to 7.5 million productive TCRbeta reads were obtained per sample, and no significant difference in read depth was found between tissue types. For each liver tumor, the study sampled five regions along with adjacent normal tissue and blood, and applied TCRbeta repertoire sequencing, expression microarrays and whole-exome sequencing. The five patients had tumors staged T1-T3 N0M0, with maximum diameters ranging from 4.2 to 10 cm.

General study outcomes and caveats: Comparison of CD4+ and CD8+ T cell repertoires was precluded by the use of bulk unsorted samples. Only about 7-25% of top clones were present in all five regions of a tumor, suggesting spatial heterogeneity of tumor-infiltrating T cells. Because sequencing covered only the TCR beta chain and unpaired alpha chains were not captured, true repertoire diversity is likely underestimated. With just a few patients in the study, the authors point out that the findings should be validated in a larger study. Consistent with antigen-driven expansion, pairs of tumor regions showed higher repertoire overlap (mean roughly 36%) than either tumor-adjacent pairs (about 17%) or tumor-blood pairs (about 15%). Compared with blood, tumors had a significantly larger share of the repertoire taken up by the top 250 clones (p = 0.039).

In regard to this clonotype: Its binding antigen is unknown. No per-base quality is available; no much larger clone lies one base away.

Without any cell sorting, total RNA and DNA were extracted together from around 20-30 mg of bulk tissue using the AllPrep DNA/RNA mini kit. Between late 2015 and early 2016, a handful of patients in China with histopathologically diagnosed primary liver carcinoma had surgical resection. Patients had chronic HBV infection and were treatment-naive at sampling. Each tumor was sampled at five spatially separated regions: the tumor centre plus the superior, inferior, left-lateral and right-lateral poles. Histological examination found more than 75% viable tumor cells in every tumor sample. Pieces of fresh tumor and adjacent tissue were cut in half, with one half kept in RNAlater at -80 degrees C and the other half sent for histology. Starting from around 520 ng total RNA, TCRbeta-specific cDNA was produced by reverse transcription with a constant-region primer and ProtoScript II reverse transcriptase. Construction of the TCRbeta libraries relied on three nested rounds of multiplex PCR, following a slightly modified ARM-PCR procedure. Multiplex TRBV1-TRBV30 forward primers and a Cbeta reverse primer were used in the first two PCR rounds, each of which was run for about 10 cycles. Sample barcodes and Illumina adapters were attached in a final 25-cycle PCR using Deep VentR polymerase. Before sequencing, amplicons of 200-500 bp were gel-purified using a QIAquick gel extraction kit. The TCRbeta amplicons were sequenced with 250-bp paired-end reads on an Illumina HiSeq 2500. The original methods were these. To recover full CDR3 sequences, reads were quality-trimmed using Trimmomatic v0.33 and paired reads were then merged using FLASH v1.2.11. V, D and J germline segments were assigned to the rearranged TCRbeta sequences using MiGEC v1.2.1b. Clonotype statistics and Shannon-Wiener diversity indices were calculated with VDJtools v1.0.0. To reduce sampling bias, subsequent analyses other than the diversity analysis used only the 250 most abundant clonotypes in each sample. Through fastp at Q25 and MiXCR, TCRdb rebuilt clones from the public reads, retaining in-frame beta chains. Entries that share a CDR3 protein sequence are merged under the most common genes and DNA. These V and J calls are TCRdb output, not the study's own analysis. For this sample there are approximately 76,000 distinct CDR3 sequences; about two thirds appear just once. The ten largest clones add up to roughly 15% of the sample.

Relative to germline, V is 3 bases shorter and J is 6 bases shorter, with 15 bases between their ends. Via the germline V gene, CDR1 is SGHDN and CDR2 FVKESK. From its cysteine to its phenylalanine, the CDR3 spans 15 amino acids. Only the CDR3 part of the read is kept: 45 bases, read in frame from the first base. This receptor was identified in an older woman with primary liver carcinoma and hepatitis B virus infection. The chain was built from TRBV14 and TRBJ2-1, with no confidently assigned D gene. The sequenced material came from liver tumor tissue from sampling region 4. In light of the paper, this sample's cell subset or site label describes: tumor region T4, right-lateral pole. The nucleotides read TGTGCCAGCAGCCATGGGTACGTAGCCGGCAATGAGCAGTTCTTC. Translation gives CASSHGYVAGNEQFF.